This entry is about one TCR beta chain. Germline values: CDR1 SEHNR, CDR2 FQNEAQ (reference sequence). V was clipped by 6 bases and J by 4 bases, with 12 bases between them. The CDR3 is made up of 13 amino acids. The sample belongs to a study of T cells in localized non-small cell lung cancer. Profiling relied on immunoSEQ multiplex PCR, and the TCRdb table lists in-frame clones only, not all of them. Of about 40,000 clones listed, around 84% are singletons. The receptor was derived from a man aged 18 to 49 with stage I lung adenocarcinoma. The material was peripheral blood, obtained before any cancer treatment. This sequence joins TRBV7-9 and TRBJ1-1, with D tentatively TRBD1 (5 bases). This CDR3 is CASRTGASTEAFF. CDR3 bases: TGTGCCAGCAGAACCGGGGCATCCACTGAAGCTTTCTTT.